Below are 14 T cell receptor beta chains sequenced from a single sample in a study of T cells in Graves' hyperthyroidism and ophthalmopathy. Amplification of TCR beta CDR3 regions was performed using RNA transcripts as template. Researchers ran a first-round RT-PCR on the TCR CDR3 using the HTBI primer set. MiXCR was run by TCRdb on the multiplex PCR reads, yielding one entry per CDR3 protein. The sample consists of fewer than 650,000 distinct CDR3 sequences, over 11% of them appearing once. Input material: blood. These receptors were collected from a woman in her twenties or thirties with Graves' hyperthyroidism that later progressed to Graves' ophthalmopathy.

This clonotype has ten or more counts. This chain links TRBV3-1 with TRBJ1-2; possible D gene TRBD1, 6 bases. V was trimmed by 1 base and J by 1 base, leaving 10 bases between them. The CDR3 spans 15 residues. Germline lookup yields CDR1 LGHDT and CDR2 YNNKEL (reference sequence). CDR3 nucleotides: TGTGCCAGCAGCCAAGGGGGAGGGGGTAACTATGGCTACACCTTC. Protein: CASSQGGGGNYGYTF.

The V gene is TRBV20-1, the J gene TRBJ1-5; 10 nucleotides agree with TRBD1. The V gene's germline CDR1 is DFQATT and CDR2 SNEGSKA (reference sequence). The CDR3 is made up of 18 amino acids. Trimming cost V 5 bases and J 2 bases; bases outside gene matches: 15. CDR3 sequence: CSASQGRTGGEGNQPQHF. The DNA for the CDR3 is TGCAGTGCTTCCCAAGGACGGACAGGGGGTGAGGGCAATCAGCCCCAGCATTTT.

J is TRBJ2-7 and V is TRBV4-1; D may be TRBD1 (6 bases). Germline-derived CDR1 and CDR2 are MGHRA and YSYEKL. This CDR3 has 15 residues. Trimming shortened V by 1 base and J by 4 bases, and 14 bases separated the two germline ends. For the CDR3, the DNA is TGCGCCAGCAGCCAAGGTACAGGGTTAGTATACGAGCAGTACTTC. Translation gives CASSQGTGLVYEQYF.

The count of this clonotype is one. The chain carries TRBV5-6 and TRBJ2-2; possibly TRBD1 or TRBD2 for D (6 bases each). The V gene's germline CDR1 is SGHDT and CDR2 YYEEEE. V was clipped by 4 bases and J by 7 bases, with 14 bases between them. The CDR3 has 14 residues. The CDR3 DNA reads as TGTGCCAGCAGCCCTCATAGGGGGGTCGGGGAGCTGTTTTTT. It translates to CASSPHRGVGELFF.

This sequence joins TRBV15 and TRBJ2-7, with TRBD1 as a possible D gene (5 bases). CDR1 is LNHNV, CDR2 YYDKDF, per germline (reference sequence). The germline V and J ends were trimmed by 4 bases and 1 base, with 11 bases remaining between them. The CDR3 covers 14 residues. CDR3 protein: CATSKLTVSYEQYF. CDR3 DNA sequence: TGTGCCACCAGCAAACTGACAGTTTCCTACGAGCAGTACTTC. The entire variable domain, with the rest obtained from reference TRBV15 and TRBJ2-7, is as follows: DAMVIQNPRYQVTQFGKPVTLSCSQTLNHNVMYWYQQKSSQAPKLLFHYYDKDFNNEADTPDNFQSRRPNTSFCFLDIRSPGLGDTAMYLCATSKLTVSYEQYFGPGTRLTVT.

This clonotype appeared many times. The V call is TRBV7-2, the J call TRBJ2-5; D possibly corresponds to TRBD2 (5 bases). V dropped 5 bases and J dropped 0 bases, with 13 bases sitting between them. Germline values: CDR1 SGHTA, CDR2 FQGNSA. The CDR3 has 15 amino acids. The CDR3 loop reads CASSDAGWYQETQYF. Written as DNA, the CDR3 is TGTGCCAGCAGCGACGCGGGTTGGTACCAAGAGACCCAGTACTTC.

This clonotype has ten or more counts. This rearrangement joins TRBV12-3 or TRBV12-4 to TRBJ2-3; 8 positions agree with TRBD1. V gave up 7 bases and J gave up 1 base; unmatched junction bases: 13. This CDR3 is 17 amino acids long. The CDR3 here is CASIPTRTGSRTDTQYF. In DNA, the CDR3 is TGTGCCAGCATCCCAACTCGGACAGGGTCACGCACAGATACGCAGTATTTT.

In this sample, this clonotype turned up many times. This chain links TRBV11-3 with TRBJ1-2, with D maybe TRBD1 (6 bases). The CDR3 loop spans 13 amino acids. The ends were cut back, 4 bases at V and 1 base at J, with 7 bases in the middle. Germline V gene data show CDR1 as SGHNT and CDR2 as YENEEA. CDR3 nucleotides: TGTGCCAGCAGCTGGGACAATAACTATGGCTACACCTTC. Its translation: CASSWDNNYGYTF.

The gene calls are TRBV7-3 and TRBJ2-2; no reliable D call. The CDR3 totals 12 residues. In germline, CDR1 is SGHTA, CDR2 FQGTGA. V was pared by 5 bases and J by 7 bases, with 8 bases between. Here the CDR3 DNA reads TGTGCCAGCAGCGCCGAGCTCGGGGAGCTGTTTTTT. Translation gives CASSAELGELFF.

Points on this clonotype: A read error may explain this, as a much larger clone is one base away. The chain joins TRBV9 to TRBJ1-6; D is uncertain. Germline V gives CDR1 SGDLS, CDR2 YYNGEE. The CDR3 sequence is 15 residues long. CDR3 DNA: TGTACCAGCAGCGTAGATCCAGGACCGAATTCACCCCTCCACTTT. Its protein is CTSSVDPGPNSPLHF.

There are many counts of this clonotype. As DNA, the CDR3 is TGTGCCATCAGCTCCGGGACAGGGAAGGGGTTGGGGAATTCACCCCTCCACTTT. Protein: CAISSGTGKGLGNSPLHF. The J gene is TRBJ1-6, the V gene TRBV10-3; 9 bases line up with TRBD1. Germline assignment: CDR1 ENHRY and CDR2 SYGVKD. The V segment lost 6 bases and the J segment 7 bases; nucleotides outside the gene matches: 16. This CDR3 is 18 amino acids long.

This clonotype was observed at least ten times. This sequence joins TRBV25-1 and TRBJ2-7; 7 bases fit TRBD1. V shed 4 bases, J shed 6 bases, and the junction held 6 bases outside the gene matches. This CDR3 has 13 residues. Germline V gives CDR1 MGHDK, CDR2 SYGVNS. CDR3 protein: CASSVSTGREQYF. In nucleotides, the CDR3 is TGTGCCAGCAGTGTCTCGACAGGGCGCGAGCAGTACTTC.

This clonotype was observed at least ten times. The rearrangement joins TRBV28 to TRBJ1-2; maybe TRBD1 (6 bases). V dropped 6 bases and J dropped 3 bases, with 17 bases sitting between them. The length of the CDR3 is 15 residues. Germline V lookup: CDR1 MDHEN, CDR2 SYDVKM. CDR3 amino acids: CASSPREQGHYGYTF. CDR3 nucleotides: TGTGCCAGCAGCCCACGGGAACAGGGCCACTATGGCTACACCTTC.

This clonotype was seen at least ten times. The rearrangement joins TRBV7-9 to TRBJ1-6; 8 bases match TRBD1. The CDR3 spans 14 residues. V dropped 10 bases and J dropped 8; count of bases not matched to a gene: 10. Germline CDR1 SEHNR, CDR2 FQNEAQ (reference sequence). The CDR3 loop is CATDRGGVYSPLHF. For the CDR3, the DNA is TGTGCCACCGACAGGGGAGGGGTCTATTCACCCCTCCACTTT.